One T cell receptor beta chain is described in this entry. Its target is not known. Stated time point: newly diagnosed, previously untreated cHL patient sample. Using magnetic negative selection, the CD4+ T cells were separated out of thawed PBMCs. The method was immunoSEQ multiplex PCR; TCRdb's version includes in-frame clones alone and lacks a portion of them. Altogether about 35,000 clones are present, 75% to 90% being singletons, with the ten largest covering more than 0.2%. This specimen belongs to a study of PD-1 blockade in classical Hodgkin lymphoma. CDR3 length: 17 residues. The V segment lost 5 bases and the J segment 0 bases; nucleotides outside the gene matches: 11. CDR1 and CDR2 from the germline V gene are MDHEN and SYDVKM. The study, taken as a whole, reports: Relative to healthy donors, newly diagnosed patients reportedly had lower baseline TCR diversity, which was reported as lower still in relapsed/refractory patients.

The sample was CD4+ T cells from blood. The clonotype comes from a human donor with classical Hodgkin lymphoma. The chain carries TRBV28 and TRBJ2-3; 7 nucleotides match TRBD1. The CDR3 region is CASSQAYRGSSTDTQYF. DNA of the CDR3: TGTGCCAGCAGTCAAGCTTACAGGGGCTCAAGCACAGATACGCAGTATTTT.